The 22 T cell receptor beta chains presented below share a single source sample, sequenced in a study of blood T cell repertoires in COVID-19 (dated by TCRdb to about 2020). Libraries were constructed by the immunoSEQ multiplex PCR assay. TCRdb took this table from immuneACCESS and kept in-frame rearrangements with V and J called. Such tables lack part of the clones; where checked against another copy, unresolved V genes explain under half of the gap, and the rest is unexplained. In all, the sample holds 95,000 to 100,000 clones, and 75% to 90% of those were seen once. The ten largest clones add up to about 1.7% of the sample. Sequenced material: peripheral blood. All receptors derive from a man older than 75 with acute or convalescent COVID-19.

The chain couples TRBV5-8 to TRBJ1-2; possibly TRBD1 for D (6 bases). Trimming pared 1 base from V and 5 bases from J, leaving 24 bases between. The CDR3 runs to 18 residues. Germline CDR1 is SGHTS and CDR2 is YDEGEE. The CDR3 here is CASSLFFAGGAAGYGYTF. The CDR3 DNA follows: TGTGCCAGCAGCTTGTTTTTCGCCGGGGGGGCTGCGGGTTATGGCTACACCTTC.

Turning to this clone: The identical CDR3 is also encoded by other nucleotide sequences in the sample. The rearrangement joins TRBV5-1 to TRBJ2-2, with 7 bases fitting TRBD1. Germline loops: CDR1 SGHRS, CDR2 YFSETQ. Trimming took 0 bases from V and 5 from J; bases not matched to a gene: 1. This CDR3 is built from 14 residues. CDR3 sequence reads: CASSLAGGTGELFF. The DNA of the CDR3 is TGCGCCAGCAGCTTGGCAGGGGGTACCGGGGAGCTGTTTTTT.

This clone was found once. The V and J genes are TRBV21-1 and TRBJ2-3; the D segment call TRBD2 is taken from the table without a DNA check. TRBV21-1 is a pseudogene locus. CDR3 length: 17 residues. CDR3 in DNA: TGTGCCAGCAGCTCCGACCGGGACTCCATTTACACAGATACGCAGTATTTT. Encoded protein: CASSSDRDSIYTDTQYF.

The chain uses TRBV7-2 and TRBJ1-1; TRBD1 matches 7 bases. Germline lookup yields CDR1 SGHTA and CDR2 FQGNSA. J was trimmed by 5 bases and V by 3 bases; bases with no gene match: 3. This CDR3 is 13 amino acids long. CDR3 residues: CASSFDRDTEAFF. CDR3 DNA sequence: TGTGCCAGCAGCTTCGACAGGGATACTGAAGCTTTCTTT.

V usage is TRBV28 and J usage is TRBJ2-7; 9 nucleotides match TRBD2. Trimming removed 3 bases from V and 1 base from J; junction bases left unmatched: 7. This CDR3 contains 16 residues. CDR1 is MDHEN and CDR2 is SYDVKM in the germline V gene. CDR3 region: CASSFLAGVGSYEQYF. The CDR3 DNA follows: TGTGCCAGCAGTTTCTTAGCGGGAGTTGGATCCTACGAGCAGTACTTC. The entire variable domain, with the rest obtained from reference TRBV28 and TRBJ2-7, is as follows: DVKVTQSSRYLVKRTGEKVFLECVQDMDHENMFWYRQDPGLGLRLIYFSYDVKMKEKGDIPEGYSVSREKKERFSLILESASTNQTSMYLCASSFLAGVGSYEQYFGPGTRLTVT.

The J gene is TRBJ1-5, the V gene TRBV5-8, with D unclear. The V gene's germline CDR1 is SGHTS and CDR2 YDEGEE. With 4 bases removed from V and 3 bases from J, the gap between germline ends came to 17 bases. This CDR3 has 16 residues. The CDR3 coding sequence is TGTGCCAGCAGCCTCGAGGTTGGCTTCACCAATCAGCCCCAGCATTTT. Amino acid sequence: CASSLEVGFTNQPQHF.

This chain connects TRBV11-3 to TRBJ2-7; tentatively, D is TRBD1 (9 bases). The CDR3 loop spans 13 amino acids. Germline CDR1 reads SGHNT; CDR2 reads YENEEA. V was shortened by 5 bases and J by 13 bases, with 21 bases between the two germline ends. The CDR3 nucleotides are TGTGCCAGCAGCCCGACGGGGGGGGACAGGGCTTACTTC. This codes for CASSPTGGDRAYF.

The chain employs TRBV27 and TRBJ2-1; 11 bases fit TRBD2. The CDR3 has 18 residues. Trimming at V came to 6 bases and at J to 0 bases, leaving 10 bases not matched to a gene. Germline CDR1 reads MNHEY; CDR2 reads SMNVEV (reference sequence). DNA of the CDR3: TGTGCCAGCAGCCTCGGACTAGCGGGTCTGGGCTCCTACAATGAGCAGTTCTTC. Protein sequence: CASSLGLAGLGSYNEQFF.

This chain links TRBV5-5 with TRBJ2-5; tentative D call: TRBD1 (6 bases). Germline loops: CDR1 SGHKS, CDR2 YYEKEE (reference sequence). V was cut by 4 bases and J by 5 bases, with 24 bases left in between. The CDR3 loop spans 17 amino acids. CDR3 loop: CASSPHFWDKERETQYF. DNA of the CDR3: TGTGCCAGCAGCCCCCATTTTTGGGACAAGGAAAGGGAGACCCAGTACTTC.

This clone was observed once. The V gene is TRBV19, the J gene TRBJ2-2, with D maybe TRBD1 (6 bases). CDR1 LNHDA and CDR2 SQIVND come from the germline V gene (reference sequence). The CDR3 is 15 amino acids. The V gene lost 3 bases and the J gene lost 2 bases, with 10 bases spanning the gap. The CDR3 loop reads CASSIGTPNTGELFF. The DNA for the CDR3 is TGTGCCAGTAGTATCGGGACACCCAACACCGGGGAGCTGTTTTTT.

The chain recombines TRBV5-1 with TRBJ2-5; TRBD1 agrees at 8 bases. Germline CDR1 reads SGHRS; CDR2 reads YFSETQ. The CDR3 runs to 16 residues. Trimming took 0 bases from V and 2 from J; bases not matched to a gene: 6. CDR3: CASSLASQGGQETQYF. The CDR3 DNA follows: TGCGCCAGCAGCTTGGCCTCACAGGGGGGACAAGAGACCCAGTACTTC.

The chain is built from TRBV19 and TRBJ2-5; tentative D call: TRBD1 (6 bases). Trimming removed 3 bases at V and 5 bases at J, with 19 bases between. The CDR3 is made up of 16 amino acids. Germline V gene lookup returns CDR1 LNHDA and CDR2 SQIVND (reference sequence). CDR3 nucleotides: TGTGCCAGTAGTATGGGAGAGACAGGTTTTAGGGAGACCCAGTACTTC. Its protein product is CASSMGETGFRETQYF.

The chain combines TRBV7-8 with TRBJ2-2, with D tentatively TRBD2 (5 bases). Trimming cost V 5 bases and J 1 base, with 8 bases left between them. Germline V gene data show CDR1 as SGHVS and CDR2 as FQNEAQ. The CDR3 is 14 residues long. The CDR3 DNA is TGTGCCAGCAGCCGCGGAGGGAACACCGGGGAGCTGTTTTTT. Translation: CASSRGGNTGELFF.

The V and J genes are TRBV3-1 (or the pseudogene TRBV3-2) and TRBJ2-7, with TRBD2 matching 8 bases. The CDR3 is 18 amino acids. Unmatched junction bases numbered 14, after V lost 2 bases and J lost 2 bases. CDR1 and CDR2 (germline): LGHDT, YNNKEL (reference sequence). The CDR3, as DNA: TGTGCCAGCAGCCAAAGGCGCGCCCCCGGGACTAGGGCCTACGAGCAGTACTTC. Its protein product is CASSQRRAPGTRAYEQYF.

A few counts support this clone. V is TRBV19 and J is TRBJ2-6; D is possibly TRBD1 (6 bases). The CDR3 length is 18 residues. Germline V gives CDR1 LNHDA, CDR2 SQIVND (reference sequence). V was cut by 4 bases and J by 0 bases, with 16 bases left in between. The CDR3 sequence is CASSTRQVPYSGANVLTF. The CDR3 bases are TGTGCCAGTAGTACTCGACAGGTTCCGTACTCTGGGGCCAACGTCCTGACTTTC.

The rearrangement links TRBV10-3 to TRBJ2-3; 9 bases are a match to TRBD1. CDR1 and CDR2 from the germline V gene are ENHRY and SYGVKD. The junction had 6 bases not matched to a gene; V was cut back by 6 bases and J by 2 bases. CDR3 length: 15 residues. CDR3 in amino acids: CAIRRTGAFTDTQYF. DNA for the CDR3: TGTGCCATCAGACGGACAGGGGCATTCACAGATACGCAGTATTTT.

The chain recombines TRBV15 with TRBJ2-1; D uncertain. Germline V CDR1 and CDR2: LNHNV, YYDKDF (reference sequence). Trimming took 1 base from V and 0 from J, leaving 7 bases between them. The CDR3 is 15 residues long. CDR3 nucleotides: TGTGCCACCAGCAGAGTCGCCGGCTCCTACAATGAGCAGTTCTTC. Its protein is CATSRVAGSYNEQFF.

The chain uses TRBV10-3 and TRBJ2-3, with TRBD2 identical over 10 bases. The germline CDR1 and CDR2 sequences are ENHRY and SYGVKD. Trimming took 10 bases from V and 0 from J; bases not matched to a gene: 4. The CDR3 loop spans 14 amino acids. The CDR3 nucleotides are TGTGCCAGCGGACTAGCGGAAAGCACAGATACGCAGTATTTT. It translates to CASGLAESTDTQYF.

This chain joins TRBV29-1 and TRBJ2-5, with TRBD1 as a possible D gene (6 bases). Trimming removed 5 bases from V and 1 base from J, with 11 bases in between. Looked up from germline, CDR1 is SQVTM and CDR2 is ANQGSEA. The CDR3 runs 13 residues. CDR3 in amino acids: CSVPGASQETQYF. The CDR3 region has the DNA TGCAGCGTTCCAGGGGCGTCCCAAGAGACCCAGTACTTC.

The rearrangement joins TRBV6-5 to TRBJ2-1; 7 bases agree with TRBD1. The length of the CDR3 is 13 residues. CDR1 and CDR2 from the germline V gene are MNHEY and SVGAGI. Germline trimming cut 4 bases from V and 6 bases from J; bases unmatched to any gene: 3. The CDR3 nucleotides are TGTGCCAGCAGTTCGACAGGGACCAATGAGCAGTTCTTC. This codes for CASSSTGTNEQFF.

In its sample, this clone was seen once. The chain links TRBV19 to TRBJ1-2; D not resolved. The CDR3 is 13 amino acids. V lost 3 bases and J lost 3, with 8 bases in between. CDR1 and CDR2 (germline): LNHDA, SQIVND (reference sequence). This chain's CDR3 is CASSIMAYYGYTF. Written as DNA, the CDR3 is TGTGCCAGTAGTATTATGGCCTACTATGGCTACACCTTC.

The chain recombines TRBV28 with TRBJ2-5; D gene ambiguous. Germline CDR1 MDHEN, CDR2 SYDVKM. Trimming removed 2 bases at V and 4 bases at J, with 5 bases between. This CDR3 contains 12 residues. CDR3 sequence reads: CASSLAAETQYF. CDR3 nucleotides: TGTGCCAGCAGTTTAGCGGCAGAGACCCAGTACTTC.